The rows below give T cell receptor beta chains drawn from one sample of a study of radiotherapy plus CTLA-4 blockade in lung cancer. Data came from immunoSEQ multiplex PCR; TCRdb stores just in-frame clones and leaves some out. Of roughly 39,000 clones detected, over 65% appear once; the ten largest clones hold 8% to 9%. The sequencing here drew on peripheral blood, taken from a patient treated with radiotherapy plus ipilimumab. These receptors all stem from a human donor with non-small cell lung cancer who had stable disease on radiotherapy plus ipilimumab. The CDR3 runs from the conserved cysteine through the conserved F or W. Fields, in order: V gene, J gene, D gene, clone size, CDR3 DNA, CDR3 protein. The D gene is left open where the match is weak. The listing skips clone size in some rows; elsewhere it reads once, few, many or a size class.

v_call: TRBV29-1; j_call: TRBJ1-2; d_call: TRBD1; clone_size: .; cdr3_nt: TGCAGCGTTGAAAGGAGAGGGACAGGGTATGGCTACACCTTC; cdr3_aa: CSVERRGTGYGYTF
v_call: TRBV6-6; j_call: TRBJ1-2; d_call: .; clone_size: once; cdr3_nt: TGTGCCAGCAGTTACCGTGCGGGCCCCATTGGCTACACCTTC; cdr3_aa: CASSYRAGPIGYTF
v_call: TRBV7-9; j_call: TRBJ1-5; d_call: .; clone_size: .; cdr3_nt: TGTGCCAGCAGCCCCCAGTCCCACAATCAGCCCCAGCATTTT; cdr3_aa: CASSPQSHNQPQHF
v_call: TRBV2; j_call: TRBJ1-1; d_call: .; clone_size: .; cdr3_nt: TGTGCCAGCAGGGGAGACCGGGGGGGGAACACTGAAGCTTTCTTT; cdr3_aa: CASRGDRGGNTEAFF
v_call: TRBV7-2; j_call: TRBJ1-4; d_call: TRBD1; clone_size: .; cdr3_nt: TGTGCCAGCAGCCACCGTTTTGGGACAGGGAATGAAAAACTGTTTTTT; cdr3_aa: CASSHRFGTGNEKLFF
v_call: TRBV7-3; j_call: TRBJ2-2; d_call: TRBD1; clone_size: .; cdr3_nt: TGTGCCAGCAGCTCTGCCGGGACAGGGCTAAGTAACACCGGGGAGCTGTTTTTT; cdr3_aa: CASSSAGTGLSNTGELFF
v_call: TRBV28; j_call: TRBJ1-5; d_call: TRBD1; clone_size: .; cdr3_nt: TGTGCCAGCATCCTGTCCGGGACAGGGGATTACCAGCCCCAGCATTTT; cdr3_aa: CASILSGTGDYQPQHF
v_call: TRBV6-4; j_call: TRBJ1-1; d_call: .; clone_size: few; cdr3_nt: TGTGCCAGCAGGATGTCAGGGAACACTGAAGCTTTCTTT; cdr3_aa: CASRMSGNTEAFF
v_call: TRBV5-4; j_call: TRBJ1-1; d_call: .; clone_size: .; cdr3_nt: TGTGCCAGCAGCTTGGAACAGATGAACACTGAAGCTTTCTTT; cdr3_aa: CASSLEQMNTEAFF
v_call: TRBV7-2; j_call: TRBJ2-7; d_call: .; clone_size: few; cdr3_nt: TGTGCCAGCAGCTCAGCGGTTAGCGAGCAGTACTTC; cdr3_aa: CASSSAVSEQYF
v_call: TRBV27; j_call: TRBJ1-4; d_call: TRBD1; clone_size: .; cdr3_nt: TGTGCCAGCAGTGTCGACAGGGGGCGCGCAAAACTGTTTTTT; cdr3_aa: CASSVDRGRAKLFF
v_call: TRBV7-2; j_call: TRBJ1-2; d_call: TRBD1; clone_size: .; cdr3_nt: TGTGCCAGCAACCCGGGACAGGGTCCCCTAGAGGGCTACACCTTC; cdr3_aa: CASNPGQGPLEGYTF
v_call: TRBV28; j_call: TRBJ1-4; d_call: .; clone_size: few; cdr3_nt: TGTGCCAGCAGTTTCTGGCAGGGTCATGAAAAACTGTTTTTT; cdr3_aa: CASSFWQGHEKLFF
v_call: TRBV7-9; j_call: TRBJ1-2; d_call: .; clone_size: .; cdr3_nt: TGTGCCAGCAGCCCCGGGGTGGCTCTTGGCTACACCTTC; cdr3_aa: CASSPGVALGYTF
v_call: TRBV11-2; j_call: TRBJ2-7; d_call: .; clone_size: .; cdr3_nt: TGTGCCAGCAGCCCCGGCGGCCTTTCCGAGCAGTACTTC; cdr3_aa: CASSPGGLSEQYF
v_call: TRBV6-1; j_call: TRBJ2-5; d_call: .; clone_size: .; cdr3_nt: TGTGCCAGCACGCGCGGGGCCCTCCAGACCCAGTACTTC; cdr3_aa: CASTRGALQTQYF
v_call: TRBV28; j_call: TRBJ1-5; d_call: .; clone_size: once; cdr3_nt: TGTGCCAGCAGTTTACCCTTAAATCAGCCCCAGCATTTT; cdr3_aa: CASSLPLNQPQHF
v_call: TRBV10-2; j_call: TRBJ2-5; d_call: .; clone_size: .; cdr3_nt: TGCGCCAGCAAAAAAGAGTACAGTCAAGAGACCCAGTACTTC; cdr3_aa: CASKKEYSQETQYF
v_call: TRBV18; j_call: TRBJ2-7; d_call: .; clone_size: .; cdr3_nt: TGTGCCAGCTCACCGGGGCCAGGGGTCCCCTACGAGCAGTACTTC; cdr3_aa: CASSPGPGVPYEQYF
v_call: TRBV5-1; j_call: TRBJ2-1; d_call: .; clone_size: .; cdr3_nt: TGCGCCAGCCGAGGGACACCGAGCTCCTACAATGAGCAGTTCTTC; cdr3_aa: CASRGTPSSYNEQFF
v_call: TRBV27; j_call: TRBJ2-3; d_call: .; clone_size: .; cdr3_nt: TGTGCCAGTTCCGGAATTAGCACAGATACGCAGTATTTT; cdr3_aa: CASSGISTDTQYF
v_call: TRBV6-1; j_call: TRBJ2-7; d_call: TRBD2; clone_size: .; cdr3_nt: TGTGCCAGCAGTGAAGAGGGTAGCGGGGCCCCCTACGAGCAGTACTTC; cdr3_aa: CASSEEGSGAPYEQYF
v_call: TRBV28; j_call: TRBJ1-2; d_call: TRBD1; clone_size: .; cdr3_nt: TGTGCCAGCAGTTTAGCCGGGACAGGGAGGTCGTTAAACTATGGCTACACCTTC; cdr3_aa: CASSLAGTGRSLNYGYTF
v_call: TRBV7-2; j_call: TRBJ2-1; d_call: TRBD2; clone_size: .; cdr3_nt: TGTGCCAGCAGCTTGGTAGCGGGGGGGCACAATGAGCAGTTCTTC; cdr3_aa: CASSLVAGGHNEQFF
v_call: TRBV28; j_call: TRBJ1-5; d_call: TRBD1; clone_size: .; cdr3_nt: TGTGCCAGCAGGGCAGGGGGCGGAAATCAGCCCCAGCATTTT; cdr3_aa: CASRAGGGNQPQHF
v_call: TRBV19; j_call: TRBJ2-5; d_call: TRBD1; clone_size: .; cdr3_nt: TGTGCCAGTAGTATTGGACAGGGCCGTCCCCAAGAGACCCAGTACTTC; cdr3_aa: CASSIGQGRPQETQYF
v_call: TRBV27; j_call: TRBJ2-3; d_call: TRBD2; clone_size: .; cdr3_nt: TGTGCCAGCAGTTCCGGACTAGTCACAGATACGCAGTATTTT; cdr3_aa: CASSSGLVTDTQYF
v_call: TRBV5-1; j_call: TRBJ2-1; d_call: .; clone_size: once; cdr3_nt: TGCGCCAGCAGCTTGAACAGTAACAATGAGCAGTTCTTC; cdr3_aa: CASSLNSNNEQFF
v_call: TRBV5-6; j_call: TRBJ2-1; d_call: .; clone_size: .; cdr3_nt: TGTGCCAGCAGCTTTCGGACTGGGAGCTCCTACAATGAGCAGTTCTTC; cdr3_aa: CASSFRTGSSYNEQFF
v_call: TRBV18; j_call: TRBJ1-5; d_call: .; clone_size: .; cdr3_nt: TGTGCCAGCTCACCACTCGGGGGGGCGGATAGTTTTAATCAGCCCCAGCATTTT; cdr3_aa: CASSPLGGADSFNQPQHF
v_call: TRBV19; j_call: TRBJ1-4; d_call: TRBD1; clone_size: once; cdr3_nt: TGTGCCAGTAGTAGGGGCCGGGACAGCATAAATGAAAAACTGTTTTTT; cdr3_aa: CASSRGRDSINEKLFF
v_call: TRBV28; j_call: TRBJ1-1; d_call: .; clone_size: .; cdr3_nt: TGTGCCAGCAGACCGAGTAACACTGAAGCTTTCTTT; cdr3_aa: CASRPSNTEAFF
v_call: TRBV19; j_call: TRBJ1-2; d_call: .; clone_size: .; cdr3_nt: TGTGCCAGTAGTATCTCGAACTATGGCTACACCTTC; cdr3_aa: CASSISNYGYTF
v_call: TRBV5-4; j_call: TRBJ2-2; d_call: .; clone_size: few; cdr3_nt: TGTGCCAGCAGCTCGGAGACAGAGATGAACACCGGGGAGCTGTTTTTT; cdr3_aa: CASSSETEMNTGELFF
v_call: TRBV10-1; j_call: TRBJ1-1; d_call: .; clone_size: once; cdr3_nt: TGCGCCAGCAGTGAGTCGGGGAACAACAAAGCTTTCTTT; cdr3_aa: CASSESGNNKAFF
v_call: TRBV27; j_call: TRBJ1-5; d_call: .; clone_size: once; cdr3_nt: TGTGCCAGCAGTTTATACAGGGGCAATCAGCCCCAGCATTTT; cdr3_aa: CASSLYRGNQPQHF
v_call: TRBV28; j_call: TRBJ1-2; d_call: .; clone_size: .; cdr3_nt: TGTGCCAGCAGTTTAGGCGGAACCCAGGGCTATGGCTACACCTTC; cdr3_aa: CASSLGGTQGYGYTF